This section outlines one TCR beta chain sequence together with its context. The CDR3 end is not reached by the read, which stops 3 residues before it; the germline J gene fills it in. Assay used: immunoSEQ multiplex PCR; TCRdb lists only in-frame clones, some missing. The sample table sets out tens of thousands of clones. J lost 0 bases, V lost 5 bases, and 5 bases had no gene match. The CDR3 sequence is 17 residues long. Per germline, CDR1 DFQATT and CDR2 SNEGSKA (reference sequence). This sample was taken from a study of T cells in women clearing cervical HPV infection. Sample: blood buffy coat. This TCR came from a woman aged 18 to 75 with a cervical HPV16 infection that either progressed to CIN3+ or cleared (not recorded which). The V call is TRBV20-1, the J call TRBJ2-3; TRBD2 aligns across 16 bases. The CDR3 region is CSASGTSGGGSTDTQYF. The covered CDR3 bases are TGCAGTGCTTCGGGGACTAGCGGGGGGGGCAGCACAGATACG.